This T cell receptor beta chain originates from a study of control samples from healthy donors and cancer patients. Profiled with immunoSEQ multiplex PCR; TCRdb holds only in-frame clones, not every one. The sample holds around 110,000 clones; more than 80% are singletons and the top ten take around 1.1%. CDR3 length: 14 amino acids. Germline lookup yields CDR1 MNHEY and CDR2 SMNVEV (reference sequence). The V gene lost 4 bases and the J gene lost 0 bases, with 9 bases spanning the gap. This TCR came from a woman in her forties or fifties with colorectal cancer. The chain carries TRBV27 and TRBJ2-5; D is ambiguous. Sequenced input: PBMCs. The CDR3 nucleotides are TGTGCCAGCAGTTCCCATAATAACCAAGAGACCCAGTACTTC. It encodes CASSSHNNQETQYF.